This entry is about one TCR beta chain. In the study's own analysis: It was from reference gene primer amplification that nucleated cell counts were estimated. Generated by immunoSEQ multiplex PCR, the TCRdb table keeps only in-frame clones and is missing some. D and trimming come from the DNA, and the V and J calls and clone size come from that table. The repertoire consists of about 260,000 clones, with approximately 90% occurring once and the leading ten covering 2% to 2.5%. The sample originates from a study of blood T cell repertoires in COVID-19. Study summary: Acute and convalescent COVID-19 samples came from the United States, Italy and Spain. T cells, B-cell-depleted T cells, or PBMCs provided the cDNA or gDNA that served as material.

V shed 5 bases, J shed 9 bases, and the junction held 7 bases outside the gene matches. Looked up from germline, CDR1 is MNHEY and CDR2 is SVGAGI. CDR3 size: 15 residues. This TCR came from a woman in her forties or fifties who had recovered from COVID-19. The chain employs TRBV6-5 and TRBJ2-1; 13 bases map to TRBD2. Material: peripheral blood. The DNA of the CDR3 is TGTGCCAGCAGTCCCGGACTAGCGGGAGTTAGTGAGCAGTTCTTC. It is translated as CASSPGLAGVSEQFF.